This is a list of T cell receptor beta chains from one sample in a study of blood T cell repertoires in COVID-19. Clones were read by immunoSEQ multiplex PCR, and TCRdb kept only the in-frame ones, dropping some. Counted here are 200,000 to 300,000 clones, nearly 95% occurring once; the ten biggest clones make up over 0.8%. The sample taken for sequencing was peripheral blood. These receptors were obtained from a man aged 30 to 39 with COVID-19, enrolled during active disease. Each CDR3 is given with its conserved first and last residue. A D gene is named only where the DNA matches it firmly. Expanded clones are given a class, and other clones once, few, many or no size at all.

J gene,CDR3 length,clone size,V gene,D gene,CDR3 DNA,CDR3 protein
TRBJ1-2,17,-,TRBV4-1,-,TGCGCCAGCAGCCAAGATTGGGCACCGGGCAGGGTCGATGGCTACACCTTC,CASSQDWAPGRVDGYTF
TRBJ1-1,14,-,TRBV11-2,-,TGTGCCAGCAGCGCATCAACTGGGGGCGGGGAAGCTTTCTTT,CASSASTGGGEAFF
TRBJ2-3,16,-,TRBV5-6,TRBD1,TGTGCCAGCAGCTTGGGTGGGACAGGGGGCGCAGATACGCAGTATTTT,CASSLGGTGGADTQYF
TRBJ1-2,13,-,TRBV5-4,-,TGTGCCAGCAGCCTACAGGGAAACTATGGCTACACCTTC,CASSLQGNYGYTF
TRBJ1-2,17,once,TRBV27,TRBD1,TGTGCCAGCAGCCTTGAAATGGGGACAGTCGCCGCCGATGGCTACACCTTC,CASSLEMGTVAADGYTF
TRBJ1-5,15,-,TRBV14,-,TGTGCCAGCAGCCATCGATCGCAGGAGGATCTGCCCCAGCATTTT,CASSHRSQEDLPQHF
TRBJ2-2,15,-,TRBV6-4,TRBD2,TGTGCCAGCAGTGAACTAGCGGGGAACACCGGGGAGCTGTTTTTT,CASSELAGNTGELFF
TRBJ1-1,15,-,TRBV12-5,TRBD1,TGTGCTAGTGGTTTGGACAGGGGTGTGAACACTGAAGCTTTCTTT,CASGLDRGVNTEAFF
TRBJ2-4,12,once,TRBV2,-,TGTGCCAGCAGTGCAGTCAAAAACATTCAGTACTTC,CASSAVKNIQYF
TRBJ1-2,12,-,TRBV27,-,TGTGCCAGCAGTCCGCAGGGAAAGGGCTACACCTTC,CASSPQGKGYTF
TRBJ2-6,17,-,TRBV23-1,TRBD1,TGCGCCCGCGGAAGGGGACAGGGGCCTTCTGGGGCCAACGTCCTGACTTTC,CARGRGQGPSGANVLTF
TRBJ2-5,14,once,TRBV11-2,-,TGTGCCAGCAGCTTAGCGGGTGGTCGGGAGACCCAGTACTTC,CASSLAGGRETQYF
TRBJ1-2,16,-,TRBV7-9,TRBD1,TGTGCCAGCAGTCAGGACAGGGGCCCTCCAAACTATGGCTACACCTTC,CASSQDRGPPNYGYTF
TRBJ2-1,12,-,TRBV11-2,TRBD2,TGTGCCAGCGCGGGGGGGTCCTATGAGCAGTTCTTC,CASAGGSYEQFF
TRBJ1-5,15,-,TRBV6-5,-,TGTGCCAGCAGTTACTCTCTCCCAAGCGGGCAGCCCCAGCATTTT,CASSYSLPSGQPQHF
TRBJ2-1,15,-,TRBV10-1,TRBD2,TGCGCCAGCAGTGAGTCGAGCGGGGAGTACAATGAGCAGTTCTTC,CASSESSGEYNEQFF
TRBJ1-1,16,-,TRBV9,TRBD1,TGTGCCAGCAGCGTAGGAGGGGGACAGGAGAACACTGAAGCTTTCTTT,CASSVGGGQENTEAFF
TRBJ2-2,16,-,TRBV2,TRBD2,TGTGCCAGCAGTGATTTGGGGGACTATCGGAACGGGGAGCTGTTTTTT,CASSDLGDYRNGELFF
TRBJ1-1,15,once,TRBV11-3,TRBD1,TGTGCCAGCAGCGTGGGGCAGGGGGCGAACACTGAAGCTTTCTTT,CASSVGQGANTEAFF
TRBJ1-1,13,-,TRBV6-5,-,TGTGCCAGCAGTTACTCTAAATACACTGAAGCTTTCTTT,CASSYSKYTEAFF
TRBJ1-4,14,-,TRBV19,-,TGTGCCAGTAGTACAGGTTCCACTAATGAAAAACTGTTTTTT,CASSTGSTNEKLFF
TRBJ1-5,12,-,TRBV11-2,-,TGTGCCAGCAGCCTTGCGGGCCAGCCCCAGCATTTT,CASSLAGQPQHF
TRBJ2-1,15,-,TRBV18,TRBD2,TGTGCCAGCTCACCAGTACGACTAGCGGACAATGAGCAGTTCTTC,CASSPVRLADNEQFF
TRBJ1-1,14,once,TRBV27,-,TGTGCCAGCAGTCAAAGGAGCGGGAACACTGAAGCTTTCTTT,CASSQRSGNTEAFF
TRBJ1-5,15,-,TRBV27,-,TGTGCCAGCAGTTTGTCAGGACTGCCAAATCAGCCCCAGCATTTT,CASSLSGLPNQPQHF
TRBJ2-3,13,-,TRBV24-1,TRBD2,TGTGCCACCAGGCCTAGCGGGGGGGATACGCAGTATTTT,CATRPSGGDTQYF
TRBJ1-2,13,-,TRBV3-1/TRBV3-2,-,TGTGCCAGCAGGGGCGAGGGTCTCTATGGCTACACCTTC,CASRGEGLYGYTF
TRBJ1-6,13,-,TRBV6-1,-,TGTGCCAGCAGTGAACGTCCCAATTCACCCCTCCACTTT,CASSERPNSPLHF